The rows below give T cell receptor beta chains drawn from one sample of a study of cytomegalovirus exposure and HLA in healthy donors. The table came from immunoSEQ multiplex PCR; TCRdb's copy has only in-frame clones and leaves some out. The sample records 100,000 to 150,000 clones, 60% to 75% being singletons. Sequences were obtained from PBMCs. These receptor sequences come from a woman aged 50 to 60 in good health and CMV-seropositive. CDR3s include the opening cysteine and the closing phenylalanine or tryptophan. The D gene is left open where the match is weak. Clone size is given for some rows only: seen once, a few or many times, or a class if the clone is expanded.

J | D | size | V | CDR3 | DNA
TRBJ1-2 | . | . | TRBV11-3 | CASSQGLNGDGYTF | TGTGCCAGCAGCCAGGGACTAAACGGGGATGGCTACACCTTC
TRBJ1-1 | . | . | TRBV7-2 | CASSLVIAGEAFF | TGTGCCAGCAGCTTAGTAATAGCCGGTGAAGCTTTCTTT
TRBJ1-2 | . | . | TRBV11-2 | CASSLALGLSYGYTF | TGTGCCAGCAGCTTAGCCCTGGGACTGAGCTATGGCTACACCTTC
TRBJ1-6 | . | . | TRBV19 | CASSRTVNNNSPLHF | TGTGCCAGTAGCAGGACAGTTAATAATAATTCACCCCTCCACTTT
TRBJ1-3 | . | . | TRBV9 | CASSVVPGTLGSGNTIYF | TGTGCCAGCAGCGTGGTCCCCGGGACTCTAGGCTCTGGAAACACCATATATTTT
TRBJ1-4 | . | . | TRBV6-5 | CASSLQGGTNEKLFF | TGTGCCAGCAGTCTTCAGGGAGGAACTAATGAAAAACTGTTTTTT
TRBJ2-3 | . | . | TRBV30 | CAWSGSGDGTDTQYF | TGTGCCTGGAGTGGTAGCGGTGACGGCACAGATACGCAGTATTTT
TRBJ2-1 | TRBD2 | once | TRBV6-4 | CASSDSTSGSLYNEQFF | TGTGCCAGCAGTGACTCAACTAGCGGGTCCTTATACAATGAGCAGTTCTTC
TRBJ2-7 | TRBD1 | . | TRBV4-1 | CASSQGEGTGTNEQYF | TGCGCCAGCAGCCAAGGCGAGGGGACAGGGACAAACGAGCAGTACTTC
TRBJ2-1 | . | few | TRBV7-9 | CASSFKLPSYNEQFF | TGTGCCAGCAGCTTTAAACTCCCCTCCTACAATGAGCAGTTCTTC
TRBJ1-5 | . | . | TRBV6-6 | CASGTTDNQPQHF | TGTGCCAGCGGCACTACCGACAATCAGCCCCAGCATTTT
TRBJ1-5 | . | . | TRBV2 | CASRLEGNSNQPQHF | TGTGCCAGCAGACTGGAGGGGAATAGCAATCAGCCCCAGCATTTT
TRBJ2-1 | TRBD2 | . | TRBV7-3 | CASSPGGTSGNNEQFF | TGTGCCAGCAGCCCAGGGGGGACTAGCGGTAACAATGAGCAGTTCTTC
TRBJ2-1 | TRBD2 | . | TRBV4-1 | CASSQVRGGYNEQFF | TGCGCCAGCAGCCAAGTGCGGGGGGGGTACAATGAGCAGTTCTTC
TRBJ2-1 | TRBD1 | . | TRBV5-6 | CASSLAGTGVYNEQFF | TGTGCCAGCAGCTTGGCTGGGACAGGAGTTTACAATGAGCAGTTCTTC
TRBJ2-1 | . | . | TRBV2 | CASTAQESYNEQFF | TGTGCCAGCACGGCCCAGGAATCCTACAATGAGCAGTTCTTC
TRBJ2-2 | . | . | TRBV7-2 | CASSFKGGWNTGELFF | TGTGCCAGCAGCTTCAAAGGGGGTTGGAACACCGGGGAGCTGTTTTTT
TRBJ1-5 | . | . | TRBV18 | CASSPDRGGTYSNQPQHF | TGTGCCAGCTCACCAGACAGAGGAGGGACGTATAGCAATCAGCCCCAGCATTTT
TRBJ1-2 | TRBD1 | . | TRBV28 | CASTEAGTGLNYGYTF | TGTGCCAGCACGGAAGCCGGGACAGGACTTAACTATGGCTACACCTTC
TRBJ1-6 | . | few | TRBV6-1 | CASRRQVSGSPLHF | TGTGCCAGCAGACGACAGGTCTCCGGTTCACCCCTCCACTTT
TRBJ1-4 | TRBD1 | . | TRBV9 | CASSVSGGVGEKLFF | TGTGCCAGCAGCGTATCAGGGGGTGTGGGTGAAAAACTGTTTTTT
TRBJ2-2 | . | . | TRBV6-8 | CASSGEGGAGAIGLNTGELFF | TGTGCCAGCAGTGGGGAGGGGGGGGCAGGGGCTATTGGGTTGAACACCGGGGAGCTGTTTTTT
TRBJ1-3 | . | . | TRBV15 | CALREGYTGNTIYF | TGTGCCCTCAGAGAGGGTTACACTGGAAACACCATATATTTT
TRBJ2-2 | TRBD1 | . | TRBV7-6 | CASSSRDSPTGELFF | TGTGCCAGCAGCTCCCGGGACAGTCCCACCGGGGAGCTGTTTTTT
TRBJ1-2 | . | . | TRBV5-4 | CASSFGGTNYGYTF | TGTGCCAGCAGCTTCGGGGGAACAAACTATGGCTACACCTTC
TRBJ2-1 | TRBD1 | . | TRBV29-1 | CSGQGVSYNEQFF | TGCAGCGGACAGGGGGTTTCCTACAATGAGCAGTTCTTC